The 11 T cell receptor beta chains reported below all come from one sample, sequenced in a study of early T cells in non-severe SARS-CoV-2 infection. MiXCR was run by TCRdb on the 5' RACE reads, yielding one entry per CDR3 protein. The sample holds some 64,000 distinct CDR3 sequences; roughly 9% are singletons and the top ten take 10% to 15%. This sample comprised whole blood, obtained at baseline. These receptors were taken from an adult who was a healthcare worker with PCR-confirmed SARS-CoV-2 infection or an uninfected control (not recorded which).

The V gene is TRBV7-6, the J gene TRBJ2-7, with D unresolved. Germline V gene sequence: CDR1 SGHVS, CDR2 FNYEAQ. V shed 2 bases and J shed 6 bases, with 11 bases lying between them. The CDR3 runs to 13 residues. CDR3 loop: CASSLWFRSEQYF. In DNA form, the CDR3 reads TGTGCCAGCAGCTTATGGTTTAGGTCCGAGCAGTACTTC.

The gene calls are TRBV11-2 and TRBJ1-2, with D possibly matching TRBD1 (5 bases). CDR3 length: 14 residues. Germline values: CDR1 SGHAT, CDR2 FQNNGV. V lost 1 base and J lost 4, with 10 bases in between. The CDR3 DNA reads as TGTGCCAGCAGCTTAGTTCAGGGCCTCTATGGCTACACCTTC. The encoded protein is CASSLVQGLYGYTF.

This chain uses TRBV7-2 with TRBJ2-7; no clear D gene. This CDR3 has 13 amino acids. CDR1 and CDR2 from the germline V gene are SGHTA and FQGNSA. V was cut by 1 base and J by 7 bases, with 11 bases left in between. CDR3 nucleotides: TGTGCCAGCAGCTTAGTTTGGGGTTGGGAGCAGTACTTC. It translates to CASSLVWGWEQYF.

The chain couples TRBV2 to TRBJ2-5; D gene uncertain. CDR1 and CDR2 (germline): SNHLY, FYNNEI. CDR3 length: 15 amino acids. V was cut by 6 bases and J by 5 bases, with 19 bases left in between. The CDR3 here is CASRWAGEFSETQYF. The CDR3 DNA sequence: TGTGCCAGCAGATGGGCAGGAGAGTTTAGTGAGACCCAGTACTTC. The complete variable domain, with remaining parts taken from reference TRBV2 and TRBJ2-5, reads EPEVTQTPSHQVTQMGQEVILRCVPISNHLYFYWYRQILGQKVEFLVSFYNNEISEKSEIFDDQFSVERPDGSNFTLKIRSTKLEDSAMYFCASRWAGEFSETQYFGPGTRLLVL.

This clonotype appeared many times. This sequence joins TRBV5-1 and TRBJ2-5; D is unclear. Between the trimmed V and J ends, which lost 0 bases and 4 bases, there was a span of 4 bases. CDR1 and CDR2 from the germline V gene are SGHRS and YFSETQ. The CDR3 length is 12 residues. Written as DNA, the CDR3 is TGCGCCAGCAGCTTGGAGTCAGAGACCCAGTACTTC. Protein sequence: CASSLESETQYF.

This clonotype has a handful of counts. This chain connects TRBV7-3 to TRBJ2-6; D gene unclear. Per the germline V gene, CDR1 is SGHTA and CDR2 is FQGTGA. The V end was cut by 1 base, the J end by 0 bases, with 4 bases between. The CDR3 spans 15 residues. CDR3 protein: CASSLMGSGANVLTF. The CDR3 region has the DNA TGTGCCAGCAGCTTAATGGGCTCTGGGGCCAACGTCCTGACTTTC. The full variable domain, its missing parts supplied by reference TRBV7-3 and TRBJ2-6, is GAGVSQTPSNKVTEKGKYVELRCDPISGHTALYWYRQSLGQGPEFLIYFQGTGAADDSGLPNDRFFAVRPEGSVSTLKIQRTERGDSAVYLCASSLMGSGANVLTFGAGSRLTVL.

This clonotype turned up a few times. This chain connects TRBV11-2 to TRBJ2-7; 12 bases are a match to TRBD2. Germline V gene sequence: CDR1 SGHAT, CDR2 FQNNGV. The CDR3 length is 14 residues. Losses at the gene ends were 5 bases for V and 6 bases for J; bases not matched to a gene: 5. DNA for the CDR3: TGTGCCAGCAGCGTGACTAGCGGGAGCACCGAGCAGTACTTC. Protein product: CASSVTSGSTEQYF.

This clonotype was counted once. A much larger clone lies a single base off, so this may be a read error. The CDR3 region has the DNA TGTACTAGCAGCTTAGCTTGGGGGGCTGAAGCTTTCTTT. It yields the protein CTSSLAWGAEAFF. The rearrangement joins TRBV7-7 to TRBJ1-1; maybe TRBD1 (5 bases). There are 13 residues in the CDR3. The germline CDR1 and CDR2 sequences are SSHAT and FNYEAQ (reference sequence).

This chain connects TRBV7-2 to TRBJ2-4; 10 bases fit TRBD2. The CDR3 sequence is 19 residues long. Losses at the gene ends were 1 base for V and 0 bases for J; bases not matched to a gene: 9. Germline loops: CDR1 SGHTA, CDR2 FQGNSA. The CDR3 region has the DNA TGTGCCAGCAGCTTAGATGGGACTAGCGACCCTGTAGCCAAAAACATTCAGTACTTC. This gives the protein CASSLDGTSDPVAKNIQYF. Combining the CDR3 with reference TRBV7-2 and TRBJ2-4 gives the whole variable domain GAGVSQSPSNKVTEKGKDVELRCDPISGHTALYWYRQSLGQGLEFLIYFQGNSAPDKSGLPSDRFSAERTGGSVSTLTIQRTQQEDSAVYLCASSLDGTSDPVAKNIQYFGAGTRLSVL.

This clonotype was detected many times. This rearrangement joins TRBV5-1 to TRBJ2-1, with D perhaps TRBD1 (5 bases). V was cut by 3 bases and J by 5 bases, with 9 bases left in between. The CDR3 is 13 amino acids. Germline-derived CDR1 and CDR2 are SGHRS and YFSETQ. CDR3 sequence reads: CASSWGQNNEQFF. For the CDR3, the DNA is TGCGCCAGCAGCTGGGGCCAGAACAATGAGCAGTTCTTC.

The chain links TRBV6-2 or TRBV6-3 to TRBJ2-1; TRBD2 might be the D (5 bases). Germline V gene sequence: CDR1 MNHEY, CDR2 SVGEGT. The ends were cut back, 5 bases at V and 3 bases at J, with 8 bases in the middle. The CDR3 runs to 13 residues. CDR3 sequence (DNA): TGTGCCAGCAGTCGGGAACTCTACAATGAGCAGTTCTTC. This sequence encodes CASSRELYNEQFF.